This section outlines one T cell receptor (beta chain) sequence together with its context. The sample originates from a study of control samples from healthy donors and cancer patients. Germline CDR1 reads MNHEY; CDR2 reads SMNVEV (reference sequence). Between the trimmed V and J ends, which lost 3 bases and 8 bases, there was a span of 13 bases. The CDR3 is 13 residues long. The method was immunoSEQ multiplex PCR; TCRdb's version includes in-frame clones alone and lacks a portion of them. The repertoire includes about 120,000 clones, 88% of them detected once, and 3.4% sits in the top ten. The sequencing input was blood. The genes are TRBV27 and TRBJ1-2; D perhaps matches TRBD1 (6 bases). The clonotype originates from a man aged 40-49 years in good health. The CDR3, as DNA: TGTGCCAGCAGTTTTACAGGGTTGGGCGGCTACACCTTC. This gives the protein CASSFTGLGGYTF.